The 2 T cell receptor beta chains given below trace back to one sample, sequenced in a study of CXCR3-negative and CXCR3-positive naive CD8 T cells (dated by TCRdb to the late 2010s). What the authors observed across the whole study: Compared with CXCR3-negative naive cells, CXCR3-positive naive cells had TRB CDR3s with higher hydrophobicity (lower Kidera factor 4), lower energy, and higher strength and volume indices.

The instrument was a NextSeq 550. The Human TCR Profiling Kit (MiLaboratory) was used to prepare UMI-labeled 5' RACE TRB cDNA libraries. After TCRdb reprocessed the reads, each CDR3 protein sequence was kept as one row, without DNA. The sample's own table lists around 66,000 distinct CDR3 sequences. The ten largest clones add up to approximately 4.4% of the sample. No antigen has been assigned to these receptors. Input material: naive CXCR3+ CD8+ T cells from blood. The cell subset or site label, read with the paper, signifies: CD45RO-CCR7+CD27+CD95- naive CD8+ T cells expressing CXCR3 (TNR3+). Every receptor here comes from a human donor in good health. Some clones in this sample may be carry-over from other donors' samples.

CDR3 sequence reads: CAISEGTSGEETQYF. The chain recombines TRBV10-3 with TRBJ2-5; the D gene TCRdb calls, TRBD2, cannot be checked with no DNA. The CDR3 covers 15 residues. The germline CDR1 and CDR2 sequences are ENHRY and SYGVKD.

V is TRBV29-1 and J is TRBJ2-3; without DNA, the TCRdb call of TRBD1 cannot be checked. This CDR3 contains 14 residues. Germline assignment: CDR1 SQVTM and CDR2 ANQGSEA. This chain's CDR3 is CSADRGTSTDTQYF.